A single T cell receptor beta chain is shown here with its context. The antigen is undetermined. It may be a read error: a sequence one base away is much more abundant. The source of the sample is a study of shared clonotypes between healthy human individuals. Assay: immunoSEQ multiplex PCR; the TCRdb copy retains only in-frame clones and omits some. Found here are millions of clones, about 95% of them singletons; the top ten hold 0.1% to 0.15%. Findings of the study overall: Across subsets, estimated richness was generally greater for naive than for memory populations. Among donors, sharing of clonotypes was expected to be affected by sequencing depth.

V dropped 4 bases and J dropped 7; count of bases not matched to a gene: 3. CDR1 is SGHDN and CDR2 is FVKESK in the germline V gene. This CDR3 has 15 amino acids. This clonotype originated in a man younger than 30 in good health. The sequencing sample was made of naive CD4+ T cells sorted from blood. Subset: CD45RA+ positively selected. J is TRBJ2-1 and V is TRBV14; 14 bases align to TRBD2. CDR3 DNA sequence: TGTGCCAGCAGCCCCAGACTAGCGGGGGGGAATGAGCAGTTCTTC. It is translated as CASSPRLAGGNEQFF.